A selection of T cell receptor beta chains follows, all from one sample in a study of blood T cell repertoires in COVID-19. The data were produced by immunoSEQ multiplex PCR, yet TCRdb's version contains in-frame clones alone and is incomplete. This sample carries around 130,000 clones, 70% to 90% of them seen once, and the ten largest clones take 18%. Sequenced: peripheral blood. These receptors came from a woman between 45 and 60 years old who had recovered from COVID-19. Each CDR3 is given with its conserved first and last residue. A D gene is named only where the DNA matches it firmly.

V	J	length	D	DNA	CDR3
TRBV18	TRBJ2-7	14	TRBD1	TGTGCCAGCTTCGACGCCGACAGGGCCTACGAGCAGTACTTC	CASFDADRAYEQYF
TRBV3-1/TRBV3-2	TRBJ2-2	16	NA	TGTGCCAGCAGCCCGAGGGGGGGCCTAAACACCGGGGAGCTGTTTTTT	CASSPRGGLNTGELFF
TRBV18	TRBJ1-1	15	TRBD1	TGTGCCAGCTCACCAGCGACAGGGATGAACACTGAAGCTTTCTTT	CASSPATGMNTEAFF
TRBV5-6	TRBJ2-5	16	NA	TGTGCCAGCAGCTCCAGGAGCCAGGGGGGTGTAGAGACCCAGTACTTC	CASSSRSQGGVETQYF
TRBV3-1/TRBV3-2	TRBJ1-2	15	TRBD1	TGTGCCAGCAGCCCTTGGGGACAGTCTAACTATGGCTACACCTTC	CASSPWGQSNYGYTF
TRBV7-6	TRBJ2-3	21	TRBD2	TGTGCCAGCAGCCTCCTTCTGGTCGGGACTAGCGGGAGAGGTGGCGGAGATACGCAGTATTTT	CASSLLLVGTSGRGGGDTQYF
TRBV5-1	TRBJ1-6	15	TRBD1	TGCGCCAGCAGTTTAGACAGGGCAGGGAATTCACCCCTCCACTTT	CASSLDRAGNSPLHF
TRBV15	TRBJ1-6	16	NA	TGTGCCACCAGCAGAGATTCCTTTGAGGGTCATTCACCCCTCCACTTT	CATSRDSFEGHSPLHF
TRBV3-1/TRBV3-2	TRBJ1-6	14	TRBD1	TGTGCCAGCAGCAACCGGGACAGGAATTCACCCCTCCACTTT	CASSNRDRNSPLHF
TRBV25-1	TRBJ1-4	13	TRBD1	TGTGCCAGCCATGATACAGGGGGGGGAAAACTGTTTTTT	CASHDTGGGKLFF
TRBV7-9	TRBJ2-4	22	TRBD2	TGTGCCAGCAGCATCCAACCGCTCCGTGGACTAGCGGGACCATTAGCCAAAAACATTCAGTACTTC	CASSIQPLRGLAGPLAKNIQYF